This T cell receptor beta chain comes out of a study of blood T cells in healthy people across ages. This CDR3 region has 14 residues. Germline lookup yields CDR1 SGHAT and CDR2 FQNNGV. Next came a second PCR, run for about 7 to 12 cycles, which used a sample-barcoded 5' primer along with a J-beta primer mix. TCRdb reprocessed the 5' RACE reads via MiXCR and lists one record per CDR3 protein. The data show around 320,000 distinct CDR3 sequences, around 29% seen once. This chain uses TRBV11-2 with TRBJ2-5, with TRBD1 identical over 8 bases. The end of the DNA is better explained by TRBJ2-7, so the J call may be wrong. The clonotype was recovered from a woman in her 70s in good health. What was sequenced was blood. CDR3 DNA sequence: TGTGCCAGCAGCTTAGGCTCAGGGGGCAACGAGCAGTACTTC. Residues: CASSLGSGGNEQYF.